This T cell receptor (beta chain) appears in the sequencing data of a study of T cell responses to AZD1222 COVID-19 vaccine. Background on the study: Pooled in the analysis were second doses at about 4 or about 12 weeks. General study points: Baseline serology detected seropositivity in only a handful of AZD1222 recipients. Researchers took repertoire samples only after the peak T cell response had come.

V was clipped by 2 bases and J by 0 bases; unmatched bases: 0. Germline CDR1 is ENHRY and CDR2 is SYGVKD. The CDR3 is made up of 16 amino acids. The method was immunoSEQ multiplex PCR; TCRdb's version includes in-frame clones alone and lacks a portion of them. The sample holds roughly 120,000 clones, 80% to 90% seen once. Notes on this clone: Its antigen is not known.

This TCR derives from an adult in good health. The sequencing used peripheral blood, collected on day 0 of AZD1222 vaccination. This chain uses TRBV10-3 with TRBJ2-7; the match to TRBD2 covers 14 bases. This CDR3 is CAISEGTSGSSYEQYF. The CDR3 coding sequence is TGTGCCATCAGTGAGGGGACTAGCGGGAGCTCCTACGAGCAGTACTTC.